This T cell receptor (beta chain) originates from a study of Ad26.COV2.S vaccination and SARS-CoV-2 variants. As for treatment: around 19 received Ad26.COV2.S at low or high dose, single or two shots; roughly 5 received placebo; per-sample allocation not given. Following the first vaccine or placebo injection, samples were taken on day 63. Sequenced by immunoSEQ multiplex PCR; TCRdb stores in-frame clones only, minus some. The sample consists of around 340,000 clones, 75% to 90% of them appearing once. This clone is a singleton in its sample. Trimming cost V 0 bases and J 7 bases; bases outside gene matches: 2. Germline V gene data show CDR1 as MNHEY and CDR2 as SMNVEV (reference sequence). The CDR3 sequence is 13 residues long.

Sequenced material: peripheral blood, taken in a trial of Ad26.COV2.S vaccine versus placebo. The source is a person aged 18-60 years who received the Ad26.COV2.S COVID-19 vaccine or a placebo. The chain combines TRBV27 with TRBJ1-2; TRBD1 matches 7 bases. In DNA form, the CDR3 reads TGTGCCAGCAGTTTATCAAGACAGGGTGGCTACACCTTC. Translating it yields CASSLSRQGGYTF.